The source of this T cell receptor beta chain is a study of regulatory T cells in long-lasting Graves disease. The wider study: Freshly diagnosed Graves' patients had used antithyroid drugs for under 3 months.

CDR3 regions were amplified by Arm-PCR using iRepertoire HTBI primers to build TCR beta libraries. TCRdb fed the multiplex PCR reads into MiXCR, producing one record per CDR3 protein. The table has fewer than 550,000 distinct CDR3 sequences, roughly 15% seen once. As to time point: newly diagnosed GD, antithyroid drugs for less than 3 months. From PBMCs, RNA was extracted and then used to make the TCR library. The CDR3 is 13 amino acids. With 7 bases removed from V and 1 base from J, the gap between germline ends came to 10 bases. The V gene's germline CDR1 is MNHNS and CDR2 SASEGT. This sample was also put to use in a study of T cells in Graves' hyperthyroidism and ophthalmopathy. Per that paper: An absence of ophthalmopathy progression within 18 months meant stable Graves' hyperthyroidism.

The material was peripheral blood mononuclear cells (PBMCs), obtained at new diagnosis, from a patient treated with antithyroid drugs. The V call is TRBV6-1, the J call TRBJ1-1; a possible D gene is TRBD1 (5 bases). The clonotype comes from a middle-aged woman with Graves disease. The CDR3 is CASTHRRNTEAFF. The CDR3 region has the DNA TGTGCCAGCACCCACAGGAGGAACACTGAAGCTTTCTTT.